This T cell receptor (beta chain) appears in the sequencing data of a study of identical twins. V dropped 5 bases and J dropped 4 bases, with 15 bases sitting between them. Germline V lookup: CDR1 SGHTA, CDR2 FQGNSA. The CDR3 spans 14 residues. This clonotype appeared a few times. Template switching, a step in the protocol, added a universal primer site, and cDNA carried unique molecular identifiers. TCRdb used MiXCR to reprocess the 5' RACE reads, holding one entry per CDR3 protein. The data show about 660,000 distinct CDR3 sequences, with under 9% seen just once and 0.75% to 1% held by the top ten. The same specimen was also included in a second study, on yellow fever vaccine responses in identical twins.

The sequenced material came from PBMCs. The sequence derives from a young woman in good health. This chain links TRBV7-2 with TRBJ2-7, with D maybe TRBD1 (5 bases). The CDR3 region has the DNA TGTGCCAGCAGCCGAACACGACAGCGTTACGAGCAGTACTTC. Amino acids: CASSRTRQRYEQYF.